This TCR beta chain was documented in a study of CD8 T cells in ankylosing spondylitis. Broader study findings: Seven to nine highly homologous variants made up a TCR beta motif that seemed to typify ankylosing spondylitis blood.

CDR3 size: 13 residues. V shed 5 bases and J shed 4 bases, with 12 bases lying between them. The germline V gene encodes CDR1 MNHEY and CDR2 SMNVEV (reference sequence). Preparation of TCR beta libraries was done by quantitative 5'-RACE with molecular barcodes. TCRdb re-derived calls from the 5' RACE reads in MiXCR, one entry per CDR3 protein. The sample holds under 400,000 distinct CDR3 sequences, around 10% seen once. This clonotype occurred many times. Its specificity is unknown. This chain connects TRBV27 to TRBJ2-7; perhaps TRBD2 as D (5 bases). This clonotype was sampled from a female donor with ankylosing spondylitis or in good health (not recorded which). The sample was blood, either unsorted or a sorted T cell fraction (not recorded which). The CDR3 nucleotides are TGTGCCAGCAGTAGGGCTAGCAGGTACGAGCAGTACTTC. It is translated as CASSRASRYEQYF.